The entry that follows covers one T cell receptor (beta chain) sequence. The data derive from a study of blood T cell repertoires in COVID-19. Study-level information: T cells, B-cell-depleted T cells, or PBMCs supplied cDNA or gDNA.

Authors' analysis steps: Using reference gene primer amplification, nucleated cell counts were estimated. Data came from immunoSEQ multiplex PCR; TCRdb stores just in-frame clones and leaves some out. V and J calls plus clone size are reproduced from that table; the DNA served to infer D and trimming. The sample carries roughly 260,000 clones, around nine tenths recorded once. Those who participated ranged in age from about 18 to 89 years and resided in about two dozen US areas. Cohort assignment relied on participant-reported clinical history. This clonotype was sampled from a woman aged 18-29 years who had recovered from COVID-19. Sequenced input: PBMCs or T cells enriched from blood (not recorded which).

CDR3 sequence reads: CASSELAGAPNEQFF. The CDR3 bases are TGCGCCAGCAGCGAACTAGCGGGAGCCCCCAATGAGCAGTTCTTC. This chain joins TRBV5-1 and TRBJ2-1; 11 bases agree with TRBD2. V lost 4 bases, J lost 6 bases, and 6 bases stayed unmatched. CDR1 and CDR2 from the germline V gene are SGHRS and YFSETQ. This CDR3 contains 15 residues.